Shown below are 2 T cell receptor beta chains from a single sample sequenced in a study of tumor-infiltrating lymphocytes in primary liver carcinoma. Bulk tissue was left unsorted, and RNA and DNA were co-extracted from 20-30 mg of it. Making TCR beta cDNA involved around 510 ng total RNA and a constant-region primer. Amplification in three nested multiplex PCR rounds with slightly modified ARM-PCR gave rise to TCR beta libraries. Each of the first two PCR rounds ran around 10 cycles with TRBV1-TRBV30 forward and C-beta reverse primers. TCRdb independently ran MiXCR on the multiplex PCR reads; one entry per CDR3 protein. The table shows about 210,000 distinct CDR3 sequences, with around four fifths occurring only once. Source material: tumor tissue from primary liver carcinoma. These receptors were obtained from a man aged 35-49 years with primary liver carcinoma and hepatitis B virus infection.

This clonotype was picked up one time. The CDR3 loop reads CASSLVLVRQETQYF. The CDR3 nucleotides read TGTGCCAGCAGCTTGGTTTTAGTGCGACAAGAGACCCAGTACTTC. The V call is TRBV5-4, the J call TRBJ2-5; no clear D. The CDR3 length is 15 residues. Per germline, CDR1 SGHNT and CDR2 YYREEE (reference sequence). Trimming cost V 0 bases and J 2 bases, with 11 bases left between them.

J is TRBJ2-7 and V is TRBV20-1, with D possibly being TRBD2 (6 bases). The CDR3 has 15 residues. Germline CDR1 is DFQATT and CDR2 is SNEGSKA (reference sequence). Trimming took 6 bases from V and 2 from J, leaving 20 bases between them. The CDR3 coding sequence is TGCAGTGCCCCCTCAGGTGGGAGGAGGGCCTACGAGCAGTACTTC. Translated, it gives CSAPSGGRRAYEQYF.